The rows below give T cell receptor beta chains drawn from one sample of a study of T cells expressing NK-cell markers. Each CDR3 protein gets one entry in TCRdb, which reprocessed the 5' RACE reads and gives no DNA. This sample contains fewer than 300,000 distinct CDR3 sequences. Source material: blood T cells: a sorted CD56 or NKG2C T cell subset, CD4+ or CD8+ T cells, or bulk PBMC T cells (not recorded which). The source is a woman between 18 and 75 years old in good health. Each CDR3 is given with its conserved first and last residue.

j_call v_call cdr3_aa
TRBJ2-1 TRBV28 CASSGTRQPSGFF
TRBJ2-7 TRBV30 CAWSGGAEQYF
TRBJ2-3 TRBV29-1 CSALSSVPSTDTQYF
TRBJ2-4 TRBV12-3/TRBV12-4 CASTLAGGPAKNIQYF
TRBJ2-2 TRBV11-2 CASSVLGNTGELFF
TRBJ2-2 TRBV12-3/TRBV12-4 CATSGRTTGELFF
TRBJ1-3 TRBV20-1 CSARDAINGPGNTIYF
TRBJ2-7 TRBV12-3/TRBV12-4 CASSREGGKNYEQYF
TRBJ2-1 TRBV19 CASSKTRAGDEQFF
TRBJ2-3 TRBV6-1 CASGGQGVADTQYF
TRBJ1-1 TRBV11-3 CASSLDGGGVTEAFF
TRBJ1-3 TRBV12-3/TRBV12-4 CASSFGANSGNTIYF
TRBJ2-3 TRBV4-3 CASSQDPAGTGRADTQYF
TRBJ2-3 TRBV6-1 CASSQSGGIPDTQYF
TRBJ2-7 TRBV6-1 CASSPGTSRSYEQYF
TRBJ2-1 TRBV6-2/TRBV6-3 CASSRGTGNYNEQFF
TRBJ1-5 TRBV19 CASSPTGGGQPQHF
TRBJ2-1 TRBV7-2 CATREGAHNEQFF
TRBJ2-1 TRBV20-1 CSTAPRGEQFF
TRBJ2-1 TRBV20-1 CSAPTSGRANEQFF
TRBJ2-7 TRBV20-1 CSAREGDRGREQYF
TRBJ2-2 TRBV7-2 CASSLATAGELFF
TRBJ2-5 TRBV18 CASSPNRGQETQYF
TRBJ1-1 TRBV5-1 CASSLGQVYTEAFF
TRBJ2-5 TRBV14 CASSSYRGNQETQYF
TRBJ2-3 TRBV4-2 CASSQVIAGGGRPDTQYF
TRBJ2-1 TRBV14 CASSQETFRSEQFF
TRBJ2-5 TRBV20-1 CSARTVGGPTGETQYF
TRBJ2-3 TRBV7-9 CASSLDAGTDTQYF
TRBJ2-3 TRBV5-1 CASSLEDRGVDTQYF
TRBJ1-6 TRBV4-2 CASSQDGGNSPLHF
TRBJ2-5 TRBV5-1 CASSTDSTANQYF
TRBJ2-1 TRBV15 CATSRDSGLGSNEQFF
TRBJ2-5 TRBV10-3 CAIRRDPGETQYF